The present T cell receptor (beta chain) was sequenced within a study of post-analysis software for immune sequencing data (dated by TCRdb to the mid-2010s). The study in broad terms: Disease courses on record covered relapsing-remitting, secondary progressive and progressive-relapsing multiple sclerosis, though some patients had no subtype annotation. Patient repertoires were compared against some twelve previously published healthy control repertoires from donors aged 6 to 25 years. A subset of samples was prepared in parallel using single-end sample barcoding, then pooled and co-amplified after Illumina adapter ligation.

In regard to this clonotype: Its antigen has not been determined. The record has no base qualities; no much larger clone is one base away.

The germline V gene supplies CDR1 SGHTA and CDR2 FQGNSA. Relative to germline, V is missing 5 bases and J is missing 1 base, with 10 bases of the junction outside any gene match. From cysteine to phenylalanine, the CDR3 is 16 amino acids long. Only CDR3 DNA remains: 48 bases, in frame from the first base. Libraries were prepared through PCR. Reads for this sample came from an Illumina HiSeq 2500. To reduce PCR and sequencing biases, unique molecular identifiers were built into the TCR beta cDNA libraries. Roughly 0.5 million cDNA molecules were obtained per 1 to 10 million input T cells, so each molecule approximated one T cell. The same protocol used for the earlier healthy control dataset was applied to prepare and sequence the patient libraries. Within a given batch, samples were prepared together, multiplexed and sequenced on the same HiSeq lane. The source study handled its data this way. MIGEC was used to process the raw barcoded reads, and molecular identifier groups with only a single read were discarded before consensus assembly and CDR3 extraction. VDJtools was used for post-analysis of the clonotype tables, with diversity normalized by down-sampling every dataset to the smallest sample size. To correct batch-related cross-sample contamination, repertoire overlap clustering matched CDR3 amino acid sequences but not nucleotide sequences. TCRdb reran the public reads through fastp at Q25 and MiXCR, keeping productive beta chains. Rows are combined by CDR3 protein, so each entry shows the most common genes and DNA. The V and J calls shown here were made by TCRdb, not taken from the authors' results. In this sample the table shows 750,000 to 950,000 distinct CDR3 sequences, about 50% of which occur a single time. Jointly, the top ten make up 4% to 5.5% of the sample.

Study-wide findings and limitations: The multiple sclerosis patient group was slightly younger than the control group. Significantly lower normalized Chao1 diversity was found in multiple sclerosis patients than in controls, suggesting substantial peripheral T-cell clonal expansion. Several TRBV segments, including TRBV5-6, TRBV5-1 and TRBV20-1, were significantly more frequent in patients than controls. Strong co-clustering of samples prepared in the same batch was shown by direct clustering with F measure, prompting a batch-effect correction.

To demonstrate the VDJtools post-analysis software, TCR beta repertoires were profiled from the peripheral blood of 13 young patients with multiple sclerosis. Multiple sclerosis patients were children and adolescents aged about 6 to 17 years. The rearrangement combines TRBV7-2 with TRBJ2-5, with 7 central nucleotides matching TRBD1. This TCR came from a girl aged 5 to 17 with multiple sclerosis. The sequenced material came from blood. CDR3 protein: CASSRNNRGIQETQYF. Read as DNA, the sequence is TGTGCCAGCAGCCGGAACAACAGGGGAATCCAAGAGACCCAGTACTTC. Where the CDR3 stops, the reference TRBV7-2 and TRBJ2-5 genes take over; the full variable domain is GAGVSQSPSNKVTEKGKDVELRCDPISGHTALYWYRQSLGQGLEFLIYFQGNSAPDKSGLPSDRFSAERTGGSVSTLTIQRTQQEDSAVYLCASSRNNRGIQETQYFGPGTRLLVL.